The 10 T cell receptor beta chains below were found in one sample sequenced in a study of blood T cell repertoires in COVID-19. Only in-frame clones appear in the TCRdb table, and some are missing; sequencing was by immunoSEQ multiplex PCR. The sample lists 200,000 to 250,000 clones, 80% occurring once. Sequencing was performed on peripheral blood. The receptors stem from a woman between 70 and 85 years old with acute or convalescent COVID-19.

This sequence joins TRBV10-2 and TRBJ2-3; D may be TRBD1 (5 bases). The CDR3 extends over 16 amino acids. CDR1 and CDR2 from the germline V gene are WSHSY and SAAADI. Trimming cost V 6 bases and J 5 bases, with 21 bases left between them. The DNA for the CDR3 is TGCGCCAGCAGGGGCTTACAGGTTAACGTCAAAGATACGCAGTATTTT. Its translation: CASRGLQVNVKDTQYF.

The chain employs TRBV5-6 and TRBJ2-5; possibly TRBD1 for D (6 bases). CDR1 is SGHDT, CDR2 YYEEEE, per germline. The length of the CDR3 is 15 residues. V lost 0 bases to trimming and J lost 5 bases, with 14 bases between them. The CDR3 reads CASSLVWRQGETQYF. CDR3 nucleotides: TGTGCCAGCAGCTTGGTCTGGCGTCAGGGGGAGACCCAGTACTTC.

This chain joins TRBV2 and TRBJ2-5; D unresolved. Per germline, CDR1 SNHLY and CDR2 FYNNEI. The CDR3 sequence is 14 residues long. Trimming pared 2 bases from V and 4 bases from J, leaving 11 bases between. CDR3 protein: CASSETGPRETQYF. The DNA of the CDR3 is TGTGCCAGCAGTGAAACCGGCCCTAGAGAGACCCAGTACTTC. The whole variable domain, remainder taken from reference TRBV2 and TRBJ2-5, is EPEVTQTPSHQVTQMGQEVILRCVPISNHLYFYWYRQILGQKVEFLVSFYNNEISEKSEIFDDQFSVERPDGSNFTLKIRSTKLEDSAMYFCASSETGPRETQYFGPGTRLLVL.

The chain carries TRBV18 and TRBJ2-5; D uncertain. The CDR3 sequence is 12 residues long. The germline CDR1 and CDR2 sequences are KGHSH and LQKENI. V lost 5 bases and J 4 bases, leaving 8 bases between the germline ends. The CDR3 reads CASSSRGETQYF. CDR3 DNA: TGTGCCAGCTCATCAAGAGGAGAGACCCAGTACTTC.

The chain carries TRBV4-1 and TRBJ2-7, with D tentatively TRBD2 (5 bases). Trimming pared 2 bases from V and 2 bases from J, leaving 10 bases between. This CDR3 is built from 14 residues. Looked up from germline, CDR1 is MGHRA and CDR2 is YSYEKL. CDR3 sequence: CASSQPGIPYEQYF. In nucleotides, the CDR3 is TGCGCCAGCAGCCAACCCGGGATCCCCTACGAGCAGTACTTC.

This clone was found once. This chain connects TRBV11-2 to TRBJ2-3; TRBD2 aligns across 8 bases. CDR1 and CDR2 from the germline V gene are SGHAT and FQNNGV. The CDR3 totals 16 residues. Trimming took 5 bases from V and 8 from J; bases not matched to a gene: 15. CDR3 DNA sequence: TGTGCCAGCAGCCCTAGGGGACTAGGAGGTTCGGGTACGCAGTATTTT. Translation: CASSPRGLGGSGTQYF.

The chain's CDR3 is CASSLDRGQGARADTQYF. DNA for the CDR3: TGCGCCAGCAGCTTGGATCGAGGACAGGGGGCGAGAGCAGATACGCAGTATTTT. V is TRBV5-1 and J is TRBJ2-3; 11 positions match TRBD1. Germline V gene lookup returns CDR1 SGHRS and CDR2 YFSETQ. This CDR3 spans 18 amino acids. Losses at the gene ends were 0 bases for V and 4 bases for J; bases not matched to a gene: 10.

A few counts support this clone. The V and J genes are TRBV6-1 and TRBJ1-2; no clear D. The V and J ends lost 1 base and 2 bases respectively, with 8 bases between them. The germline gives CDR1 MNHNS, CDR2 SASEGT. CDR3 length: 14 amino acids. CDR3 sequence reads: CASSEDYRNYGYTF. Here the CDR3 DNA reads TGTGCCAGCAGTGAAGACTACCGAAACTATGGCTACACCTTC.

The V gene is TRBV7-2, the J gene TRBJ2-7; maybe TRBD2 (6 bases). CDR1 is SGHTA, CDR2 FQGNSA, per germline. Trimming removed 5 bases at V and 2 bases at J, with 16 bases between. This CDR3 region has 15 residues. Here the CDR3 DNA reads TGTGCCAGCAGCCGCGGGGTAGCTCTTACCTACGAGCAGTACTTC. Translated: CASSRGVALTYEQYF. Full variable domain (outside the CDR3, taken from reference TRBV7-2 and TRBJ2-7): GAGVSQSPSNKVTEKGKDVELRCDPISGHTALYWYRQSLGQGLEFLIYFQGNSAPDKSGLPSDRFSAERTGGSVSTLTIQRTQQEDSAVYLCASSRGVALTYEQYFGPGTRLTVT.

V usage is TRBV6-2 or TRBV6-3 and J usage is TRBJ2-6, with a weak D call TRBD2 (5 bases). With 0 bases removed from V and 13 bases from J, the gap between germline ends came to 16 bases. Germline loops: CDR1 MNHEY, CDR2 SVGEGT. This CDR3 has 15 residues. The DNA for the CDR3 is TGTGCCAGCAGTTACTCGATGAGTGGGAGAGAGGTCCTGACTTTC. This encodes CASSYSMSGREVLTF.